This is a list of T cell receptor beta chains from one sample in a study of T cell clonotyping in hematopoietic cell transplantation. Clones were sequenced by immunoSEQ multiplex PCR, and TCRdb holds only the in-frame ones, with some missing. The sample yields fewer than 25,000 clones, around 77% seen once. The starting material was peripheral blood mononuclear cells, obtained before stem cell transplant. Receptors originate from a man aged 55 to 69 with acute myeloid leukemia. Some clones in this sample may be carry-over from other donors' samples. The CDR3 runs from the conserved cysteine through the conserved F or W. Fields, in order: J gene, V gene, D gene, CDR3 length, clone size, CDR3 protein, CDR3 DNA. The D gene is left open where the match is weak. Clone size is given for some rows only: seen once, a few or many times, or a class if the clone is expanded.

J gene: TRBJ2-6; V gene: TRBV6-5; D gene: NA; CDR3 length: 15; clone size: NA; CDR3 protein: CASSYQVSGANVLTF; CDR3 DNA: TGTGCCAGCAGTTATCAGGTCTCTGGGGCCAACGTCCTGACTTTC
J gene: TRBJ2-5; V gene: TRBV7-2; D gene: NA; CDR3 length: 17; clone size: once; CDR3 protein: CASSGGGGGAYGWTQYF; CDR3 DNA: TGTGCCAGCAGCGGAGGAGGGGGGGGTGCGTATGGATGGACCCAGTACTTC
J gene: TRBJ1-6; V gene: TRBV9; D gene: NA; CDR3 length: 16; clone size: once; CDR3 protein: CASSVDDGQLNSPLHF; CDR3 DNA: TGTGCCAGCAGCGTAGACGATGGACAGCTGAATTCACCCCTCCACTTT
J gene: TRBJ2-7; V gene: TRBV30; D gene: NA; CDR3 length: 13; clone size: NA; CDR3 protein: CACSGTGSYEQYF; CDR3 DNA: TGTGCCTGCTCCGGGACGGGCTCCTACGAGCAGTACTTC
J gene: TRBJ1-4; V gene: TRBV12-5; D gene: NA; CDR3 length: 17; clone size: NA; CDR3 protein: CASGPPVGGSTNEKLFF; CDR3 DNA: TGTGCTAGTGGACCCCCGGTCGGAGGGTCTACTAATGAAAAACTGTTTTTT
J gene: TRBJ2-1; V gene: TRBV7-9; D gene: NA; CDR3 length: 11; clone size: NA; CDR3 protein: CASSLGQVPFF; CDR3 DNA: TGTGCCAGCAGCTTAGGACAGGTGCCGTTCTTC
J gene: TRBJ1-6; V gene: TRBV18; D gene: TRBD1; CDR3 length: 15; clone size: NA; CDR3 protein: CASSPRDSRNSPLHF; CDR3 DNA: TGTGCCAGCTCACCTCGGGACAGCCGGAATTCACCCCTCCACTTT
J gene: TRBJ2-5; V gene: TRBV7-8; D gene: NA; CDR3 length: 13; clone size: few; CDR3 protein: CASRFSGDETQYF; CDR3 DNA: TGTGCCAGCAGGTTCAGTGGGGACGAGACCCAGTACTTC
J gene: TRBJ1-1; V gene: TRBV7-8; D gene: TRBD1; CDR3 length: 16; clone size: few; CDR3 protein: CASSLLTGGLNTEAFF; CDR3 DNA: TGTGCCAGCAGCTTACTCACAGGGGGACTGAACACTGAAGCTTTCTTT
J gene: TRBJ1-1; V gene: TRBV5-5; D gene: NA; CDR3 length: 12; clone size: NA; CDR3 protein: CASSGGETEAFF; CDR3 DNA: TGTGCCAGCAGCGGCGGAGAGACTGAAGCTTTCTTT
J gene: TRBJ1-2; V gene: TRBV5-6; D gene: NA; CDR3 length: 13; clone size: NA; CDR3 protein: CASSLLRGPGYTF; CDR3 DNA: TGTGCCAGCAGCTTACTCCGGGGGCCCGGCTACACCTTC
J gene: TRBJ1-6; V gene: TRBV7-9; D gene: NA; CDR3 length: 14; clone size: NA; CDR3 protein: CASSLDVKNSPLHF; CDR3 DNA: TGTGCCAGCAGCTTAGATGTCAAAAATTCACCCCTCCACTTT
J gene: TRBJ2-5; V gene: TRBV15; D gene: NA; CDR3 length: 14; clone size: once; CDR3 protein: CATSEGDYQETQYF; CDR3 DNA: TGTGCCACCAGCGAGGGAGATTACCAAGAGACCCAGTACTTC
J gene: TRBJ2-1; V gene: TRBV19; D gene: NA; CDR3 length: 14; clone size: NA; CDR3 protein: CASSIDGGRFEQFF; CDR3 DNA: TGTGCCAGTAGTATAGATGGGGGGCGCTTTGAGCAGTTCTTC
J gene: TRBJ2-3; V gene: TRBV4-1; D gene: TRBD2; CDR3 length: 14; clone size: NA; CDR3 protein: CASSWSGAKDTQYF; CDR3 DNA: TGCGCCAGCAGCTGGAGCGGGGCAAAGGATACGCAGTATTTT
J gene: TRBJ1-1; V gene: TRBV2; D gene: NA; CDR3 length: 12; clone size: few; CDR3 protein: CASRSSLREAFF; CDR3 DNA: TGTGCCAGCAGATCCTCCCTCAGGGAAGCTTTCTTT
J gene: TRBJ2-3; V gene: TRBV2; D gene: NA; CDR3 length: 16; clone size: NA; CDR3 protein: CASRVTGKTSTDTQYF; CDR3 DNA: TGTGCCAGCAGAGTCACAGGGAAAACTAGCACAGATACGCAGTATTTT
J gene: TRBJ2-2; V gene: TRBV7-9; D gene: NA; CDR3 length: 17; clone size: once; CDR3 protein: CASSSTGIPGDTGELFF; CDR3 DNA: TGTGCCAGCAGCTCAACCGGTATTCCGGGGGACACCGGGGAGCTGTTTTTT
J gene: TRBJ1-3; V gene: TRBV28; D gene: NA; CDR3 length: 15; clone size: NA; CDR3 protein: CASSLGESTGNTIYF; CDR3 DNA: TGTGCCAGCAGTTTGGGAGAGAGCACGGGAAACACCATATATTTT
J gene: TRBJ2-2; V gene: TRBV7-3; D gene: NA; CDR3 length: 12; clone size: NA; CDR3 protein: CASSPRGGELFF; CDR3 DNA: TGTGCCAGCAGTCCCCGAGGCGGGGAGCTGTTTTTT
J gene: TRBJ2-1; V gene: TRBV13; D gene: TRBD2; CDR3 length: 15; clone size: NA; CDR3 protein: CASSSGTSLFNEQFF; CDR3 DNA: TGTGCCAGCAGCTCCGGGACTAGTCTTTTCAATGAGCAGTTCTTC
J gene: TRBJ1-1; V gene: TRBV10-3; D gene: TRBD1; CDR3 length: 16; clone size: NA; CDR3 protein: CAISEVNRGDNTEAFF; CDR3 DNA: TGTGCCATCAGTGAGGTGAACAGGGGGGACAACACTGAAGCTTTCTTT
J gene: TRBJ2-7; V gene: TRBV28; D gene: NA; CDR3 length: 14; clone size: few; CDR3 protein: CASSLHPTSYEQYF; CDR3 DNA: TGTGCCAGCAGTTTGCACCCCACCTCCTACGAGCAGTACTTC
J gene: TRBJ1-1; V gene: TRBV2; D gene: NA; CDR3 length: 13; clone size: NA; CDR3 protein: CASTRDLNTEAFF; CDR3 DNA: TGTGCCAGCACGAGAGACTTGAACACTGAAGCTTTCTTT
J gene: TRBJ1-3; V gene: TRBV7-2; D gene: NA; CDR3 length: 13; clone size: NA; CDR3 protein: CASSLARGNTIYF; CDR3 DNA: TGTGCCAGCAGCTTAGCGAGGGGAAACACCATATATTTT
J gene: TRBJ2-2; V gene: TRBV6-1; D gene: NA; CDR3 length: 14; clone size: NA; CDR3 protein: CASRPINTAGELFF; CDR3 DNA: TGTGCCAGCAGGCCCATTAATACGGCCGGGGAGCTGTTTTTT
J gene: TRBJ2-7; V gene: TRBV6-5; D gene: TRBD1; CDR3 length: 13; clone size: NA; CDR3 protein: CASSRQGAQEQYF; CDR3 DNA: TGTGCCAGCAGTCGACAGGGGGCTCAAGAGCAGTACTTC
J gene: TRBJ1-3; V gene: TRBV5-1; D gene: NA; CDR3 length: 14; clone size: NA; CDR3 protein: CASSPGTSGNTIYF; CDR3 DNA: TGCGCCAGCAGCCCCGGAACCTCTGGAAACACCATATATTTT
J gene: TRBJ2-6; V gene: TRBV11-3; D gene: NA; CDR3 length: 16; clone size: NA; CDR3 protein: CASSLAALSGANVLTF; CDR3 DNA: TGTGCCAGCAGCTTAGCCGCCCTATCTGGGGCCAACGTCCTGACTTTC
J gene: TRBJ2-1; V gene: TRBV7-9; D gene: TRBD2; CDR3 length: 15; clone size: NA; CDR3 protein: CASSWGGGAVPEQFF; CDR3 DNA: TGTGCCAGCAGCTGGGGCGGGGGGGCGGTGCCTGAGCAGTTCTTC
J gene: TRBJ2-5; V gene: TRBV10-3; D gene: TRBD1; CDR3 length: 13; clone size: few; CDR3 protein: CAISVDRVKTQYF; CDR3 DNA: TGTGCCATCAGTGTTGACAGGGTAAAGACCCAGTACTTC
J gene: TRBJ2-7; V gene: TRBV7-2; D gene: TRBD2; CDR3 length: 15; clone size: NA; CDR3 protein: CASSPRGGGAIEQYF; CDR3 DNA: TGTGCCAGCAGCCCGCGCGGCGGGGGGGCCATCGAGCAGTACTTC
J gene: TRBJ1-6; V gene: TRBV5-6; D gene: NA; CDR3 length: 14; clone size: NA; CDR3 protein: CASSLRGDNSPLHF; CDR3 DNA: TGTGCCAGCAGCTTGCGGGGTGACAATTCACCCCTCCACTTT
J gene: TRBJ2-7; V gene: TRBV19; D gene: NA; CDR3 length: 13; clone size: once; CDR3 protein: CASSTATGYEQYF; CDR3 DNA: TGTGCCAGTAGTACCGCGACAGGATACGAGCAGTACTTC
J gene: TRBJ2-7; V gene: TRBV11-3; D gene: TRBD1; CDR3 length: 15; clone size: NA; CDR3 protein: CASSVWDRHNAEQYF; CDR3 DNA: TGTGCCAGCAGCGTCTGGGACAGACATAACGCCGAGCAGTACTTC
J gene: TRBJ1-3; V gene: TRBV25-1; D gene: NA; CDR3 length: 17; clone size: once; CDR3 protein: CAGSDHGKGPLGNTIYF; CDR3 DNA: TGTGCCGGCAGTGATCACGGGAAGGGCCCTCTCGGAAACACCATATATTTT